The clone carrying this TCR beta chain was picked up a small number of times. No antigen is known for it. It was with a sample-barcoded 5' primer and a J-beta primer mix that a second PCR of roughly 6 to 12 cycles was run. One entry per CDR3 protein results from TCRdb running MiXCR on the 5' RACE reads. The sample contains about 1,400,000 distinct CDR3 sequences, around 39% of which appear only once. Every donor gave ten milliliters of peripheral blood. The authors isolated at least 6 million PBMCs per sample. This sample is part of a study of blood T cells in healthy people across ages. Broader study findings: A greater number of naive CD4+ cells and higher diversity distinguished long-lived donors from aged donors. Across the age range, TCR beta diversity per million T cells fell in a roughly linear way.

V lost 6 bases and J lost 12, with 23 bases in between. CDR3 length equals 14 residues. Sample: blood. The chain links TRBV12-3 or TRBV12-4 to TRBJ2-5, with D perhaps matching TRBD2 (5 bases). The source of this sequence is a woman younger than 35 in good health. The CDR3: CASRPRAHVEAEYF. DNA of the CDR3: TGTGCCAGCAGACCCCGGGCCCATGTGGAAGCGGAGTACTTC.